This paragraph reports one T cell receptor beta chain. These data originate in a study of regulatory T cells in long-lasting Graves disease. iRepertoire HTBI primers and Arm-PCR of CDR3 regions built TCR beta libraries. TCRdb recomputed calls from the multiplex PCR reads with MiXCR, one row per CDR3 protein. Seen here are hundreds of thousands of distinct CDR3 sequences, 20% observed once, and the top ten hold 7% to 10%. Time point given: persistent/refractory GD, antithyroid drugs over 5 years with positive TRAb. There was RNA extracted from PBMCs, and the TCR library was made from it. Germline CDR1 reads SGHAT; CDR2 reads FQNNGV. This CDR3 is 17 amino acids long. Trimming removed 5 bases from V and 0 bases from J; junction bases left unmatched: 5.

The chain uses TRBV11-2 and TRBJ1-6; 9 bases match TRBD1. The clonotype comes from a female donor with Graves disease. Here the sequenced sample was peripheral blood mononuclear cells (PBMCs), taken when the disease was refractory, from a patient treated with antithyroid drugs. The CDR3 sequence is CASSTQTGGSYNSPLHF. The CDR3, as DNA: TGTGCCAGCAGCACCCAGACAGGGGGCTCCTATAATTCACCCCTCCACTTT.